The table lists the clone carrying this T cell receptor (beta chain) with a few counts. Described time point: late sampling 161 to 241 days after vaccination in a few convalescent patients. A single record per CDR3 protein comes from TCRdb applying MiXCR to the PCR reads. Found here are about 28,000 distinct CDR3 sequences, around 50% of them singletons; the top ten hold under 6.5%. The sample belongs to a study of vaccination and CD4 T cells after COVID-19. The material sequenced was CD4+ T cells from blood, taken about 7 months after SARS-CoV-2 vaccination. The origin of this receptor is a human donor who had recovered from COVID-19.

CDR3 coding DNA: TGTGCCTCTCGCGGGGTTAGCACAGATACGCAGTATTTT. Translating it yields CASRGVSTDTQYF. This chain uses TRBV27 with TRBJ2-3, with D perhaps matching TRBD2 (6 bases). Per germline, CDR1 MNHEY and CDR2 SMNVEV (reference sequence). Trimming took off 11 bases at V and 0 bases at J, with 12 bases between the two ends. The CDR3 sequence is 13 residues long.